The 18 T cell receptor beta chains listed next were all sequenced from one sample in a study of control samples from healthy donors and cancer patients. Profiling relied on immunoSEQ multiplex PCR, and the TCRdb table lists in-frame clones only, not all of them. The top ten hold roughly 5.6% of the sample, which has 57,000 or so clones, 90% seen once. What was sequenced was PBMCs. The receptors come from a man in his 60s with colorectal cancer.

The V and J genes are TRBV19 and TRBJ1-4; D remains ambiguous. Germline V gene lookup returns CDR1 LNHDA and CDR2 SQIVND (reference sequence). This CDR3 contains 14 residues. V lost 3 bases and J 7 bases, leaving 12 bases between the germline ends. For the CDR3, the DNA is TGTGCCAGTAGTATCGGACGGGAGAGTGAAAAACTGTTTTTT. Translating it yields CASSIGRESEKLFF.

The chain is built from TRBV7-8 and TRBJ2-3, with 8 bases fitting TRBD1. Trimming removed 5 bases from V and 1 base from J; junction bases left unmatched: 8. CDR3 length: 16 amino acids. Germline lookup yields CDR1 SGHVS and CDR2 FQNEAQ. The CDR3 sequence: CASSRDRGSRTDTQYF. In nucleotides, the CDR3 is TGTGCCAGCAGCCGTGACAGGGGATCGCGCACAGATACGCAGTATTTT.

J is TRBJ2-5 and V is TRBV6-1; 7 nucleotides agree with TRBD2. The trim removed 1 base at V and 10 bases at J, leaving 21 bases unmatched. This CDR3 has 18 residues. CDR1 is MNHNS, CDR2 SASEGT, per germline. In nucleotides, the CDR3 is TGTGCCAGCAGTGAAGACTATTTAAGGACTGGAATTGGGGGGGGCCAGTACTTC. Its translation: CASSEDYLRTGIGGGQYF.

The V gene is TRBV11-2, the J gene TRBJ2-7; TRBD1 aligns across 9 bases. V was pared by 1 base and J by 0 bases, with 1 base of the junction left unmatched. Germline CDR1 and CDR2: SGHAT and FQNNGV. The CDR3 extends over 15 amino acids. This CDR3 reads CASSLAGQGSYEQYF. The CDR3 region has the DNA TGTGCCAGCAGCTTAGCGGGACAGGGCTCCTACGAGCAGTACTTC.

The chain's CDR3 is CASSLNSYEQYF. CDR3 DNA: TGTGCCAGCAGCTTGAATAGCTACGAGCAGTACTTC. The chain uses TRBV5-4 and TRBJ2-7; D ambiguous. The V and J ends lost 1 base and 3 bases respectively, with 5 bases between them. Germline V gene lookup returns CDR1 SGHNT and CDR2 YYREEE (reference sequence). The CDR3 has 12 residues.

V and J are TRBV28 and TRBJ1-5; possible D gene TRBD1, 5 bases. From germline, CDR1 is MDHEN and CDR2 SYDVKM. The CDR3 runs 15 residues. Trimming stripped 3 bases from V and 3 bases from J, with 12 bases between. This CDR3 reads CASSLGVIVNQPQHF. In DNA form, the CDR3 reads TGTGCCAGCAGTTTGGGGGTAATCGTCAATCAGCCCCAGCATTTT. The entire variable domain, with the rest obtained from reference TRBV28 and TRBJ1-5, is as follows: DVKVTQSSRYLVKRTGEKVFLECVQDMDHENMFWYRQDPGLGLRLIYFSYDVKMKEKGDIPEGYSVSREKKERFSLILESASTNQTSMYLCASSLGVIVNQPQHFGDGTRLSIL.

The V gene is TRBV29-1, the J gene TRBJ1-1; maybe TRBD1 (5 bases). CDR1 is SQVTM, CDR2 ANQGSEA, per germline. This CDR3 contains 12 residues. V lost 6 bases, J lost 0 bases, and 8 bases lay in between. DNA for the CDR3: TGCAGCGTCGGACAACTGAACACTGAAGCTTTCTTT. Protein: CSVGQLNTEAFF.

This chain joins TRBV3-1 (or the pseudogene TRBV3-2) and TRBJ2-5; D is possibly TRBD2 (5 bases). The CDR3 consists of 13 residues. Trimming took 4 bases from V and 4 from J, leaving 10 bases between them. Germline assignment: CDR1 LGHDT and CDR2 YNNKEL (reference sequence). CDR3 sequence: CASSRRGRETQYF. Written as DNA, the CDR3 is TGTGCCAGCAGCCGGCGCGGGCGAGAGACCCAGTACTTC.

The chain uses TRBV9 and TRBJ1-3; D not resolved. The CDR3 runs to 12 residues. Per germline, CDR1 SGDLS and CDR2 YYNGEE. Trimming left V 1 base short and J 4 bases short, with 3 bases between. CDR3 residues: CASSVSGNTIYF. The CDR3 nucleotides are TGTGCCAGCAGCGTATCCGGAAACACCATATATTTT.

The J gene is TRBJ2-7, the V gene TRBV2; 9 bases are a match to TRBD1. CDR1 is SNHLY and CDR2 is FYNNEI in the germline V gene. J was trimmed by 4 bases and V by 4 bases; bases with no gene match: 8. This CDR3 comprises 15 residues. The CDR3 sequence: CASSATGTGRYEQYF. Here the CDR3 DNA reads TGTGCCAGCAGTGCTACCGGGACAGGGCGATACGAGCAGTACTTC.

The chain has TRBV29-1 and TRBJ2-3; D is undetermined. CDR3 length equals 13 residues. Per the germline V gene, CDR1 is SQVTM and CDR2 is ANQGSEA. V shed 4 bases and J shed 4 bases, with 12 bases lying between them. The CDR3 DNA is TGCAGCGTTGTCGAGGTCACTCCAGATACGCAGTATTTT. Translation gives CSVVEVTPDTQYF.

By proportion, this clone is medium-sized. This chain joins TRBV13 and TRBJ2-5; the D is unclear. Germline lookup yields CDR1 PRHDT and CDR2 FYEKMQ (reference sequence). The CDR3 extends over 13 amino acids. Trimming removed 2 bases from V and 3 bases from J, with 7 bases in between. CDR3 DNA: TGTGCCAGCAGCTTAACGGAAAAAGAGACCCAGTACTTC. Translation: CASSLTEKETQYF.

This clone was counted between two and nine times. The chain couples TRBV23-1 to TRBJ2-7; 9 bases align to TRBD1. TRBV23-1 is an open reading frame whose function is uncertain. Losses at the gene ends were 10 bases for V and 3 bases for J; bases not matched to a gene: 7. The CDR3 covers 13 residues. The CDR3 DNA sequence: TGCGCCACCCTTCCGGGACAGGGCTACGAGCAGTACTTC. Protein product: CATLPGQGYEQYF.

The CDR3 sequence: CASRIGTGRADTQYF. DNA of the CDR3: TGTGCCAGCAGGATAGGGACAGGGAGGGCGGATACGCAGTATTTT. The chain employs TRBV7-9 and TRBJ2-3, with TRBD1 matching 9 bases. V shed 6 bases and J 6 bases; nucleotides not matched to a gene: 10. Germline V gene sequence: CDR1 SEHNR, CDR2 FQNEAQ (reference sequence). The CDR3 contains 15 residues.

This clone was counted only a few times. This rearrangement joins TRBV5-4 to TRBJ2-3; 10 bases fit TRBD1. This CDR3 comprises 16 residues. Losses at the gene ends were 4 bases for V and 7 bases for J; bases not matched to a gene: 12. Germline V gene data show CDR1 as SGHNT and CDR2 as YYREEE (reference sequence). The CDR3 sequence is CASSHDRGRLTYTQYF. CDR3 sequence (DNA): TGTGCCAGCAGCCACGACAGGGGGCGGTTAACATATACGCAGTATTTT.

The chain links TRBV19 to TRBJ1-5; 8 bases agree with TRBD1. The CDR3 has 15 residues. V trimming: 2 bases; J trimming: 5 bases; junction bases outside the gene matches: 5. The germline gives CDR1 LNHDA, CDR2 SQIVND (reference sequence). The CDR3 nucleotides are TGTGCCAGTAGTATATCAGGGGGCGCCTATCAGCCCCAGCATTTT. Amino acid sequence: CASSISGGAYQPQHF. Combining the CDR3 with reference TRBV19 and TRBJ1-5 gives the whole variable domain DGGITQSPKYLFRKEGQNVTLSCEQNLNHDAMYWYRQDPGQGLRLIYYSQIVNDFQKGDIAEGYSVSREKKESFPLTVTSAQKNPTAFYLCASSISGGAYQPQHFGDGTRLSIL.

This chain connects TRBV5-8 to TRBJ2-5; D remains ambiguous. V was shortened by 1 base and J by 4 bases, with 8 bases between the two germline ends. The V gene's germline CDR1 is SGHTS and CDR2 YDEGEE. The CDR3 runs 13 residues. This CDR3 reads CASSLLRTETQYF. DNA of the CDR3: TGTGCCAGCAGCTTGCTCAGAACAGAGACCCAGTACTTC.

This clone was seen a few times. The chain uses TRBV19 and TRBJ1-2; D call uncertain. The CDR3 runs 13 residues. CDR1 LNHDA and CDR2 SQIVND come from the germline V gene (reference sequence). Trimming stripped 4 bases from V and 4 bases from J, with 10 bases between. This CDR3 is CASSTRPSYGYTF. The DNA for the CDR3 is TGTGCCAGTAGTACAAGGCCCTCCTATGGCTACACCTTC.